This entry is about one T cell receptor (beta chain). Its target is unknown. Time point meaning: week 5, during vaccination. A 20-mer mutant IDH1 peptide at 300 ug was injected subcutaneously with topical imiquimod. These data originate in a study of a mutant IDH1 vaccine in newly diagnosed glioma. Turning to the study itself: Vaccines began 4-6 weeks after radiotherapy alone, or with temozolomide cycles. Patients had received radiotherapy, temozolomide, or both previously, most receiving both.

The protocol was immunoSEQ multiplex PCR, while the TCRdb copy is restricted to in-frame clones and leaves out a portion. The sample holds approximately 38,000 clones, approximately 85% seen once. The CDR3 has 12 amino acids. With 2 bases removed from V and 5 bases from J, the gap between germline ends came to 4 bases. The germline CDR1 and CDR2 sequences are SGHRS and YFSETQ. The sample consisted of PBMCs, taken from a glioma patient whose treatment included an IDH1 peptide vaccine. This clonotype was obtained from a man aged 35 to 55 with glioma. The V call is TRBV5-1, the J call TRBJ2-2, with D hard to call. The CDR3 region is CASSFETGELFF. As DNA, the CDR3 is TGCGCCAGCAGCTTTGAGACCGGGGAGCTGTTTTTT.